This entry features one TCR beta chain sequence. The target antigen is unknown. The data stem from a study of cytomegalovirus exposure and HLA in healthy donors. The study's findings and limits: When the data were analyzed later, several of the most significant clusters appeared to be linked to common viral pathogens. The study labeled more than 150 TCR beta chains cytomegalovirus-associated. Accurate predictions that matched the HLA-A and HLA-B alleles of most subjects were reportedly made from TCR beta sequences.

Nominally healthy donors were sampled, though unrecorded immune exposures were likely. The PCR employed 60 Vbeta primers together with 13 Jbeta primers. Method: immunoSEQ multiplex PCR; TCRdb's copy keeps in-frame clones and lacks some. The table lists under 200,000 clones, 70% to 90% of them singletons. This clonotype was obtained from a woman aged 18-30 years in good health and CMV-seronegative. Sequenced input: PBMCs.

The CDR3 bases are TGCGCCAGCAGCTTGAAGCGACTAGCGGGAGAAATCACAGATACGCAGTATTTT. This translates into CASSLKRLAGEITDTQYF. The rearrangement links TRBV5-1 to TRBJ2-3, with 12 bases fitting TRBD2. CDR1 and CDR2 (germline): SGHRS, YFSETQ. The ends lost 1 base at V and 2 bases at J; junction bases unmatched: 8. CDR3 size: 18 residues.